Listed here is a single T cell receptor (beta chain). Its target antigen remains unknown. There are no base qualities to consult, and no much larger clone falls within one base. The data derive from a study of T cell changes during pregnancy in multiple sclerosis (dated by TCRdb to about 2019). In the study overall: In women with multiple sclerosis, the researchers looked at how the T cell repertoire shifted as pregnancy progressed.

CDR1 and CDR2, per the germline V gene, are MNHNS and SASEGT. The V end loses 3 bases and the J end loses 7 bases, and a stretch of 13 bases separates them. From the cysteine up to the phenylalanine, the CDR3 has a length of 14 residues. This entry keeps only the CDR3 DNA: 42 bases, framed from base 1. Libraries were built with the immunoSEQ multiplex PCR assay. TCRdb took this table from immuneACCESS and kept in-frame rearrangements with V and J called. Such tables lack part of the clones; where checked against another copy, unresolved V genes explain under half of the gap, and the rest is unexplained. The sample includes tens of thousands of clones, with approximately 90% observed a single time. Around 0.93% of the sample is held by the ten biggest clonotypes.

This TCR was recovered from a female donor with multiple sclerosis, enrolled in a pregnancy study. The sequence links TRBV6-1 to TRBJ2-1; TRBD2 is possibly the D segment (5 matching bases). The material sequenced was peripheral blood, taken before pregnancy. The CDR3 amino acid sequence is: CASSDWGRGNEQFF. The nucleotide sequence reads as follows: TGTGCCAGCAGTGACTGGGGTCGGGGAAATGAGCAGTTCTTC.